The rows below give T cell receptor beta chains drawn from one sample of a study of regulatory T cells in long-lasting Graves disease. TCRdb re-analysed the multiplex PCR reads in MiXCR, keeping a single row per CDR3 protein. The sample has some 300,000 distinct CDR3 sequences, 22% seen once. The specimen comprised peripheral blood mononuclear cells (PBMCs), sampled when the disease was refractory, from a patient treated with antithyroid drugs. Receptor source: a female donor with Graves disease. CDR3s include the opening cysteine and the closing phenylalanine or tryptophan. The D gene is left open where the match is weak. Some rows have no size entry. The others give once, few or many, or a class for an expanded clone.

v_call: TRBV7-9
clone_size: NA
j_call: TRBJ2-7
d_call: NA
cdr3_aa: CASSLAERPSYEQYF
cdr3_nt: TGTGCCAGCAGCTTAGCCGAGCGGCCCTCCTACGAGCAGTACTTC

v_call: TRBV11-2
clone_size: NA
j_call: TRBJ2-1
d_call: TRBD2
cdr3_aa: CASSLDSLRLAVLSYNEQFF
cdr3_nt: TGTGCCAGCAGCTTAGATTCGCTGAGGCTAGCGGTCCTCTCCTACAATGAGCAGTTCTTC

v_call: TRBV28
clone_size: few
j_call: TRBJ1-5
d_call: NA
cdr3_aa: CASSFGRPQHF
cdr3_nt: TGTGCCAGCAGTTTTGGGCGGCCCCAGCATTTT

v_call: TRBV11-2
clone_size: few
j_call: TRBJ2-2
d_call: NA
cdr3_aa: CASGFHGVVNTGELFF
cdr3_nt: TGTGCCAGCGGCTTTCACGGGGTGGTGAACACCGGGGAGCTGTTTTTT

v_call: TRBV6-9
clone_size: NA
j_call: TRBJ1-4
d_call: TRBD1
cdr3_aa: CASSYLGQVTNEKLFF
cdr3_nt: TGTGCCAGCAGTTACCTGGGACAGGTGACGAATGAAAAACTGTTTTTT

v_call: TRBV20-1
clone_size: few
j_call: TRBJ1-5
d_call: NA
cdr3_aa: CSARDAGPHQPQHF
cdr3_nt: TGCAGTGCTAGAGATGCGGGGCCCCATCAGCCCCAGCATTTT

v_call: TRBV11-2
clone_size: many
j_call: TRBJ2-7
d_call: TRBD2
cdr3_aa: CASSLDGWGGPYEQYF
cdr3_nt: TGTGCCAGCAGCTTAGACGGGTGGGGGGGACCGTACGAGCAGTACTTC

v_call: TRBV5-5
clone_size: NA
j_call: TRBJ1-1
d_call: TRBD1
cdr3_aa: CASSLVPVGQGAEAFF
cdr3_nt: TGTGCCAGCAGCTTGGTACCAGTGGGACAGGGGGCTGAAGCTTTCTTT

v_call: TRBV27
clone_size: few
j_call: TRBJ1-5
d_call: NA
cdr3_aa: CASSLSTGFNQPQHF
cdr3_nt: TGTGCCAGCAGTTTATCAACCGGATTCAATCAGCCCCAGCATTTT

v_call: TRBV9
clone_size: many
j_call: TRBJ1-2
d_call: NA
cdr3_aa: CASSVAIGINYGYTF
cdr3_nt: TGTGCCAGCAGCGTAGCGATAGGGATCAACTATGGCTACACCTTC

v_call: TRBV27
clone_size: few
j_call: TRBJ2-7
d_call: TRBD2
cdr3_aa: CASSLKLAGVYEQYF
cdr3_nt: TGTGCCAGCAGTTTAAAACTAGCGGGGGTCTACGAGCAGTACTTC

v_call: TRBV6-1
clone_size: few
j_call: TRBJ1-4
d_call: TRBD1
cdr3_aa: CASSYSPGGGNEKLFF
cdr3_nt: TGTGCCAGCAGCTATTCCCCAGGGGGGGGGAATGAAAAACTGTTTTTT

v_call: TRBV30
clone_size: NA
j_call: TRBJ2-1
d_call: TRBD1
cdr3_aa: CAGTTGGRRDEQFF
cdr3_nt: TGTGCCGGGACTACAGGGGGCAGGCGCGATGAGCAGTTCTTC

v_call: TRBV2
clone_size: NA
j_call: TRBJ1-1
d_call: TRBD1
cdr3_aa: CASHRGRTEAFF
cdr3_nt: TGTGCCAGCCACAGGGGGCGTACTGAAGCTTTCTTT

v_call: TRBV29-1
clone_size: NA
j_call: TRBJ2-1
d_call: TRBD2
cdr3_aa: CSVTPGTKDGEQFF
cdr3_nt: TGCAGCGTTACCCCCGGGACTAAGGATGGTGAGCAGTTCTTC

v_call: TRBV6-2/TRBV6-3
clone_size: NA
j_call: TRBJ2-2
d_call: TRBD1
cdr3_aa: CASSYRRDRGNTGELFF
cdr3_nt: TGTGCCAGCAGTTACCGTAGGGACAGGGGGAACACCGGGGAGCTGTTTTTT

v_call: TRBV7-9
clone_size: few
j_call: TRBJ2-4
d_call: TRBD1
cdr3_aa: CASSTYTGALNIQYF
cdr3_nt: TGTGCCAGCAGCACCTACACAGGGGCCCTAAACATTCAGTACTTC

v_call: TRBV3-1
clone_size: NA
j_call: TRBJ1-1
d_call: NA
cdr3_aa: CASSQPLGDLTQAFF
cdr3_nt: TGTGCCAGCAGCCAACCCCTGGGGGATCTCACTCAAGCTTTCTTT

v_call: TRBV18
clone_size: few
j_call: TRBJ2-2
d_call: NA
cdr3_aa: CASSPASRDTGELFF
cdr3_nt: TGTGCCAGCTCACCAGCATCTCGAGACACCGGGGAGCTGTTTTTT

v_call: TRBV11-2
clone_size: many
j_call: TRBJ1-2
d_call: NA
cdr3_aa: CASSFEQRGGYTF
cdr3_nt: TGTGCCAGCAGCTTTGAACAGAGGGGCGGCTACACCTTC

v_call: TRBV28
clone_size: NA
j_call: TRBJ1-2
d_call: NA
cdr3_aa: CASSLDTFAYGYTF
cdr3_nt: TGTGCCAGCAGCCTCGACACCTTTGCCTATGGCTACACCTTC

v_call: TRBV20-1
clone_size: NA
j_call: TRBJ2-3
d_call: NA
cdr3_aa: CSARGGYFTDTQYF
cdr3_nt: TGCAGTGCTAGGGGGGGCTACTTCACAGATACGCAGTATTTT

v_call: TRBV5-1
clone_size: NA
j_call: TRBJ2-6
d_call: NA
cdr3_aa: CASSLIWSPGANVLTF
cdr3_nt: TGCGCCAGCAGCTTGATCTGGAGCCCAGGGGCCAACGTCCTGACTTTC

v_call: TRBV7-9
clone_size: many
j_call: TRBJ2-7
d_call: NA
cdr3_aa: CASSFGGRSYEQYF
cdr3_nt: TGTGCCAGCAGCTTCGGAGGGCGGTCTTACGAGCAGTACTTC

v_call: TRBV28
clone_size: many
j_call: TRBJ2-5
d_call: TRBD1
cdr3_aa: CASSLTGGGGQETQYF
cdr3_nt: TGTGCCAGCAGTCTAACAGGGGGCGGGGGCCAAGAGACCCAGTACTTC

v_call: TRBV2
clone_size: many
j_call: TRBJ2-7
d_call: NA
cdr3_aa: CASSPQGPSSYEQYF
cdr3_nt: TGTGCCAGCAGCCCGCAGGGCCCCAGCTCCTACGAGCAGTACTTC

v_call: TRBV7-2
clone_size: many
j_call: TRBJ2-5
d_call: NA
cdr3_aa: CASSLRGVQTQYF
cdr3_nt: TGTGCCAGCAGTTTGAGGGGTGTTCAGACCCAGTACTTC

v_call: TRBV9
clone_size: few
j_call: TRBJ2-2
d_call: NA
cdr3_aa: CASSGVSDWNTGELFF
cdr3_nt: TGTGCCAGCAGCGGAGTCTCGGACTGGAACACCGGGGAGCTGTTTTTT

v_call: TRBV11-1
clone_size: few
j_call: TRBJ1-3
d_call: NA
cdr3_aa: CASSLGQRDTIYF
cdr3_nt: TGTGCCAGCAGCTTGGGCCAGCGGGACACCATATATTTT

v_call: TRBV6-2/TRBV6-3
clone_size: NA
j_call: TRBJ1-3
d_call: NA
cdr3_aa: CASSYSFRLGGNTIYF
cdr3_nt: TGTGCCAGCAGTTACTCCTTCCGTTTGGGGGGAAACACCATATATTTT

v_call: TRBV19
clone_size: NA
j_call: TRBJ1-1
d_call: NA
cdr3_aa: CASNGPRGTEAFF
cdr3_nt: TGTGCCAGTAATGGCCCCCGAGGCACTGAAGCTTTCTTT

v_call: TRBV7-2
clone_size: few
j_call: TRBJ2-1
d_call: TRBD2
cdr3_aa: CASSRGLAGVEQFF
cdr3_nt: TGTGCCAGCAGCCGTGGACTAGCGGGAGTTGAGCAGTTCTTC

v_call: TRBV28
clone_size: many
j_call: TRBJ2-4
d_call: TRBD2
cdr3_aa: CASSTPGLAVQYF
cdr3_nt: TGTGCCAGCAGTACCCCGGGACTAGCGGTGCAGTACTTC

v_call: TRBV11-2
clone_size: many
j_call: TRBJ2-7
d_call: NA
cdr3_aa: CASLDPRVSSYEQYF
cdr3_nt: TGTGCCAGCCTTGACCCCCGGGTTTCTTCCTACGAGCAGTACTTC

v_call: TRBV11-2
clone_size: many
j_call: TRBJ2-5
d_call: TRBD1
cdr3_aa: CASSRPLPGQGQETQYF
cdr3_nt: TGTGCCAGCAGCCGGCCGCTTCCGGGACAGGGGCAAGAGACCCAGTACTTC

v_call: TRBV15
clone_size: NA
j_call: TRBJ1-2
d_call: NA
cdr3_aa: CATSAGTLGYTF
cdr3_nt: TGTGCCACCAGCGCAGGTACCCTTGGCTACACCTTC

v_call: TRBV30
clone_size: many
j_call: TRBJ2-4
d_call: NA
cdr3_aa: CAWSKDTANIQYF
cdr3_nt: TGTGCCTGGAGTAAGGACACGGCAAACATTCAGTACTTC

v_call: TRBV20-1
clone_size: few
j_call: TRBJ2-1
d_call: NA
cdr3_aa: CSAQWSSHSYNEQFF
cdr3_nt: TGCAGTGCTCAGTGGTCTAGCCACTCCTACAATGAGCAGTTCTTC

v_call: TRBV15
clone_size: NA
j_call: TRBJ2-2
d_call: TRBD1
cdr3_aa: CATSGGTGARTGELFF
cdr3_nt: TGTGCCACCAGCGGGGGTACAGGGGCGCGCACCGGGGAGCTGTTTTTT

v_call: TRBV20-1
clone_size: many
j_call: TRBJ1-1
d_call: TRBD1
cdr3_aa: CSAREFETGGVTEAFF
cdr3_nt: TGCAGTGCTAGAGAGTTTGAGACAGGGGGCGTCACTGAAGCTTTCTTT

v_call: TRBV29-1
clone_size: NA
j_call: TRBJ1-1
d_call: TRBD1
cdr3_aa: CSVDLGAGGTEAFF
cdr3_nt: TGCAGCGTTGATTTAGGGGCAGGGGGTACTGAAGCTTTCTTT

v_call: TRBV12-3/TRBV12-4
clone_size: many
j_call: TRBJ2-7
d_call: TRBD1
cdr3_aa: CASSQPGQEVYEQYF
cdr3_nt: TGTGCCAGCAGCCAACCCGGACAGGAGGTCTACGAGCAGTACTTC

v_call: TRBV7-9
clone_size: NA
j_call: TRBJ1-4
d_call: TRBD1
cdr3_aa: CASSRQGGTNEKLFF
cdr3_nt: TGTGCCAGCAGCCGACAGGGCGGAACTAATGAAAAACTGTTTTTT

v_call: TRBV20-1
clone_size: few
j_call: TRBJ2-3
d_call: TRBD1
cdr3_aa: CSVGTGTADTQYF
cdr3_nt: TGCAGTGTCGGGACAGGTACAGCAGATACGCAGTATTTT

v_call: TRBV7-2
clone_size: many
j_call: TRBJ2-5
d_call: NA
cdr3_aa: CASNRASQETQYF
cdr3_nt: TGTGCCTCAAACCGGGCTAGTCAAGAGACCCAGTACTTC

v_call: TRBV20-1
clone_size: few
j_call: TRBJ2-7
d_call: TRBD2
cdr3_aa: CSATGGTGVHEQYF
cdr3_nt: TGCAGTGCTACGGGGGGGACGGGAGTACACGAGCAGTACTTC

v_call: TRBV5-1
clone_size: NA
j_call: TRBJ1-1
d_call: NA
cdr3_aa: CASSLDRPGNTEAFF
cdr3_nt: TGCGCCAGCAGCTTGGACCGCCCGGGCAACACTGAAGCTTTCTTT

v_call: TRBV7-2
clone_size: many
j_call: TRBJ1-2
d_call: TRBD1
cdr3_aa: CASSPTGEATYGYTF
cdr3_nt: TGTGCCAGCAGCCCGACAGGGGAGGCGACCTATGGCTACACCTTC

v_call: TRBV28
clone_size: many
j_call: TRBJ2-7
d_call: TRBD1
cdr3_aa: CASSPMTGGYEQYF
cdr3_nt: TGTGCCAGCAGCCCCATGACAGGGGGCTACGAGCAGTACTTC